This TCR beta chain is from a study of PD-L1 blockade in urothelial cancer. The data were produced by immunoSEQ multiplex PCR, yet TCRdb's version contains in-frame clones alone and is incomplete. Counted here are about 74,000 clones, 84% occurring once; the ten biggest clones make up approximately 5%. Per the germline V gene, CDR1 is MDHEN and CDR2 is SYDVKM. V dropped 2 bases and J dropped 0; count of bases not matched to a gene: 5. The CDR3 spans 16 residues. The sequence was collected from a man between 65 and 85 years old with urothelial cancer. This chain uses TRBV28 with TRBJ2-3, with 7 bases aligning to TRBD2. Sequenced material: PBMCs, taken around atezolizumab (anti-PD-L1) treatment. CDR3: CASSLDSGSSTDTQYF. The CDR3 DNA reads as TGTGCCAGCAGTTTAGATAGCGGGTCTAGCACAGATACGCAGTATTTT.